This T cell receptor (beta chain) came from a study of T cells in Graves' hyperthyroidism and ophthalmopathy. Study-level points and caveats: Ophthalmopathy stood apart from stable hyperthyroidism in a 13 V-J model.

It was RNA transcripts that yielded the amplified TCR beta CDR3 regions. TCR CDR3 regions were first amplified by RT-PCR with HTBI primers. TCRdb passed the multiplex PCR reads through MiXCR, listing each CDR3 protein once. The sample shows some 600,000 distinct CDR3 sequences, under 60% of them seen only once. Note on this clonotype: Its antigen is undetermined. A much larger clone lies a single base off, so this may be a read error. The CDR3 end shows no conserved phenylalanine or tryptophan, and so a read error is likely.

The origin of this receptor is a woman aged 18 to 35 with Graves' hyperthyroidism. The sample taken for sequencing was peripheral blood or thyroid tissue (not recorded which).

The CDR3 coding sequence is TGCAGCGTTGAAGATCACTCCCAGCTCTATGGCTACACCCTC. Translation: CSVEDHSQLYGYTL. The rearrangement links TRBV29-1 to TRBJ1-2; D is uncertain. V gave up 0 bases and J gave up 4 bases, with 12 bases separating them. This CDR3 region has 14 residues. Per germline, CDR1 SQVTM and CDR2 ANQGSEA.